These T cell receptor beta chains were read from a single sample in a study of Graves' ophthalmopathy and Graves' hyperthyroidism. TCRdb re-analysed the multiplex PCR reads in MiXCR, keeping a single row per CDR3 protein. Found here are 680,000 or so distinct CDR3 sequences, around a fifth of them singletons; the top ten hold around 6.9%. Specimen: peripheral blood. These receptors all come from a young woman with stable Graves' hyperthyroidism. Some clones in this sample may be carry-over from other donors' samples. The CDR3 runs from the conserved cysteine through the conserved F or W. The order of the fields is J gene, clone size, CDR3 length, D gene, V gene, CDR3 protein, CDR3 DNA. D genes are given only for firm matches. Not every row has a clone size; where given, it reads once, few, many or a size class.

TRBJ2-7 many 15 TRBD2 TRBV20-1 CSARDQVAGGLKQYF TGCAGTGCTAGAGATCAGGTAGCGGGAGGGTTAAAGCAGTACTTC
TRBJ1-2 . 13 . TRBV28 CASSSGRAYGYTF TGTGCCAGCAGTTCGGGTCGGGCTTATGGCTACACCTTC
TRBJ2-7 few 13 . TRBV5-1 CASSFRAGNEQYF TGCGCCAGCAGCTTCCGGGCGGGAAACGAGCAGTACTTC
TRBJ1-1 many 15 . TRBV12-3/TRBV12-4 CASSLTPLQNTEAFF TGTGCCAGCAGTTTAACCCCCCTTCAGAACACTGAAGCTTTCTTT
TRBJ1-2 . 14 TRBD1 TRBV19 CASSSNADRGGYTF TGTGCCAGTAGTTCTAACGCGGACAGGGGAGGCTACACCTTC
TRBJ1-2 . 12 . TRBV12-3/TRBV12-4 CASSYTALGYTF TGTGCCAGCAGTTACACTGCCCTGGGCTACACCTTC
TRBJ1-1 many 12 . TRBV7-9 CASSGTGGWAFF TGTGCCAGCAGCGGAACGGGTGGTTGGGCTTTCTTT
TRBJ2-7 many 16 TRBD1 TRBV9 CASSVGKTGSYYEQYF TGTGCCAGCAGCGTAGGCAAGACAGGGTCTTATTACGAGCAGTACTTC
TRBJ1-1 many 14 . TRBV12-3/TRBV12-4 CASTTSGVDTEAFF TGTGCCAGCACTACATCTGGGGTGGACACTGAAGCTTTCTTT
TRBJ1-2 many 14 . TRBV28 CASSVSGYNYGYTF TGTGCCAGCAGTGTATCAGGGTACAACTATGGCTACACCTTC
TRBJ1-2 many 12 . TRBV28 CASSFEGLRYTF TGTGCCAGCAGTTTCGAGGGTTTGCGCTACACCTTC
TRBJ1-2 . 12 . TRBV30 CATRGGVNGYTF TGTGCTACGAGGGGAGGGGTAAATGGCTACACCTTC
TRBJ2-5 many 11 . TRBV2 CASWEGETQYF TGTGCGAGCTGGGAAGGAGAGACCCAGTACTTC
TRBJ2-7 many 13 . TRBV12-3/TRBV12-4 CASSVAALYEQYF TGTGCCAGCAGTGTGGCTGCCCTCTACGAGCAGTACTTC
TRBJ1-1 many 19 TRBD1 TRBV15 CATSSPGQGIRFGNTEAFF TGTGCCACCAGCTCTCCGGGACAGGGTATTCGGTTCGGGAACACTGAAGCTTTCTTT
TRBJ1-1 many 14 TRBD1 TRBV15 CATSLYRGPTEAFF TGTGCCACCAGCCTTTACAGGGGGCCGACTGAAGCTTTCTTT
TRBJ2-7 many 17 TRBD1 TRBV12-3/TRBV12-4 CASSSGEPGQGTYEQYF TGTGCCAGCAGTTCGGGGGAACCGGGACAGGGAACTTACGAGCAGTACTTC
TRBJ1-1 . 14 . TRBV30 CAWRSVSMVTEAFF TGTGCCTGGAGATCCGTATCCATGGTCACTGAAGCTTTCTTT
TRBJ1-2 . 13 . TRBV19 CTSSIDGSSGYTF TGTACCAGTAGTATAGATGGCAGCTCTGGCTACACCTTC
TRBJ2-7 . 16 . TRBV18 CASSPVGDWSSYEQYF TGTGCCAGCTCACCGGTCGGGGACTGGTCGTCGTACGAGCAGTACTTC
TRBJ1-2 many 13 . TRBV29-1 CSVEDRVYGGYTF TGCAGCGTTGAAGATAGAGTTTATGGCGGCTACACCTTC
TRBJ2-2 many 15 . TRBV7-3 CASSLLAENTGELFF TGTGCCAGCAGCTTACTTGCGGAGAACACCGGGGAGCTGTTTTTT
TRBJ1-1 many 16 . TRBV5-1 CASSYGRTLLNTEAFF TGCGCCAGCAGCTACGGGCGGACACTACTGAACACTGAAGCTTTCTTT
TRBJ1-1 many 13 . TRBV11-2 CASSLDRAKQAFF TGTGCCAGCAGCTTAGATCGGGCAAAACAAGCTTTCTTT
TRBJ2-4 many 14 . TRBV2 CASSELESKNIQYF TGTGCCAGCAGTGAACTCGAGTCCAAAAACATTCAGTACTTC
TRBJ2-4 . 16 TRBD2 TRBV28 CASSSWTSGGKNIQYF TGTGCCAGCAGTTCGTGGACTAGCGGGGGAAAAAACATTCAGTACTTC
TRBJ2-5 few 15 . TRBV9 CASSQNTEGRETQYF TGTGCCAGCAGCCAGAATACAGAGGGGCGAGAGACCCAGTACTTC
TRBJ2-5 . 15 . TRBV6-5 CASSYGGSRGETQYF TGTGCCAGCAGTTACGGGGGTAGCAGGGGAGAGACCCAGTACTTC
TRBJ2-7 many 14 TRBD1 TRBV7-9 CASSPRDRTYEQYF TGTGCCAGCAGCCCCCGGGACAGGACCTACGAGCAGTACTTC
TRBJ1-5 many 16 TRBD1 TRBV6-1 CASSTRQGFSNQPQHF TGTGCCAGCAGCACCAGACAGGGGTTTAGCAATCAGCCCCAGCATTTT
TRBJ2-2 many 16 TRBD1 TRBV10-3 CAIRNGQGTNTGELFF TGTGCCATCAGGAACGGACAGGGGACGAACACCGGGGAGCTGTTTTTT
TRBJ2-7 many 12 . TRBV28 CASSFKDYEQYF TGTGCCAGCAGTTTCAAGGACTACGAGCAGTACTTC
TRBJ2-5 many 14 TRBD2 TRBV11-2 CASNIAGSQETQYF TGTGCCAGCAACATAGCGGGATCACAAGAGACCCAGTACTTC
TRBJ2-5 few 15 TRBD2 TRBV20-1 CSANRAGGPGETQYF TGCAGTGCCAACAGGGCGGGAGGGCCGGGAGAGACCCAGTACTTC
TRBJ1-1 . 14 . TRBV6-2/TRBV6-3 CASSYSPLNTGAFF TGTGCCAGCAGTTATTCCCCCTTGAACACTGGAGCTTTCTTT
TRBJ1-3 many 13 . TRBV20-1 CSGSRISGNTIYF TGCAGTGGAAGTAGGATATCTGGAAACACCATATATTTT
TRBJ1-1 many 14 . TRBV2 CASSVRQGDTEAFF TGTGCCAGCAGTGTAAGGCAAGGGGACACTGAAGCTTTCTTT
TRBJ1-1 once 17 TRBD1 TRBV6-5 CASSYSTGGPPNTEAFF TGTGCCAGCAGTTACTCGACAGGGGGACCGCCGAACACTGAAGCTTTCTTT
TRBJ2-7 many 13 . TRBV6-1 CASSDRYAYEQYF TGTGCCAGCAGTGATAGGTATGCCTACGAGCAGTACTTC
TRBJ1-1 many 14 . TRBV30 CAWSDVPMNTEAFF TGTGCCTGGAGTGACGTCCCAATGAACACTGAAGCTTTCTTT
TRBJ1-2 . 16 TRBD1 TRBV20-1 CSALSGQGGINYGYTF TGCAGTGCCCTCAGCGGGCAGGGGGGGATTAACTATGGCTACACCTTC
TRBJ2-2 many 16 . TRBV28 CASSLWRDANTGELFF TGTGCCAGCAGTTTATGGCGGGACGCGAACACCGGGGAGCTGTTTTTT
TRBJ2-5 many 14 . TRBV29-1 CSVAPLRAGETQYF TGCAGCGTCGCCCCCCTAAGGGCGGGGGAGACCCAGTACTTC
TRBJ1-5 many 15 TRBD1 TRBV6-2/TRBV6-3 CASSYGQGAVQPQHF TGTGCCAGCAGTTATGGACAGGGCGCAGTACAGCCCCAGCATTTT
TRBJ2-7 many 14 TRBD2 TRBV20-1 CSARVPGLLYEQYF TGCAGTGCTAGAGTCCCGGGACTACTCTACGAGCAGTACTTC
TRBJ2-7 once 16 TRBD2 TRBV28 CASSSGTSGRSYEQYF TGTGCCAGCAGCTCCGGGACTAGCGGGAGATCTTACGAGCAGTACTTC
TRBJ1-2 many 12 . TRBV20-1 CSARSANFGYTF TGCAGTGCTAGAAGCGCTAATTTCGGCTACACCTTC
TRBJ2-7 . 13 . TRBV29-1 CSVEAGVSYEQYF TGCAGCGTTGAAGCGGGAGTCTCCTACGAGCAGTACTTC
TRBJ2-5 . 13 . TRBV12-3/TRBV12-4 CASSQQGWETQYF TGTGCCAGCAGTCAACAGGGCTGGGAGACCCAGTACTTC
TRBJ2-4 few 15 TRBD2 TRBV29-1 CSVEGREEVENIQYF TGCAGCGTTGAAGGGCGGGAGGAGGTTGAAAACATTCAGTACTTC
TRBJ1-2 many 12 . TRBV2 CASSESHYGYTF TGTGCCAGCAGTGAAAGCCACTATGGCTACACCTTC
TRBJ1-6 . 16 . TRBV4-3 CASSQESADGGSPLHF TGCGCCAGCAGCCAAGAGTCCGCAGACGGGGGTTCACCCCTCCACTTT
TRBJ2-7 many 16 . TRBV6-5 CASSYSSGEGSYEQYF TGTGCCAGCAGTTACTCGTCCGGTGAGGGATCCTACGAGCAGTACTTC
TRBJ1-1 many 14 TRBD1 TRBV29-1 CSVDGQGWGTEAFF TGCAGCGTTGATGGACAGGGGTGGGGCACTGAAGCTTTCTTT
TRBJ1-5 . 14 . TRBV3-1 CASSQGPGGQPQHF TGTGCCAGCAGCCAAGGTCCTGGGGGTCAGCCCCAGCATTTT
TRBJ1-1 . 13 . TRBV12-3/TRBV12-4 CASNRAGSPEAFF TGTGCCAGCAACAGGGCGGGGTCCCCTGAAGCTTTCTTT